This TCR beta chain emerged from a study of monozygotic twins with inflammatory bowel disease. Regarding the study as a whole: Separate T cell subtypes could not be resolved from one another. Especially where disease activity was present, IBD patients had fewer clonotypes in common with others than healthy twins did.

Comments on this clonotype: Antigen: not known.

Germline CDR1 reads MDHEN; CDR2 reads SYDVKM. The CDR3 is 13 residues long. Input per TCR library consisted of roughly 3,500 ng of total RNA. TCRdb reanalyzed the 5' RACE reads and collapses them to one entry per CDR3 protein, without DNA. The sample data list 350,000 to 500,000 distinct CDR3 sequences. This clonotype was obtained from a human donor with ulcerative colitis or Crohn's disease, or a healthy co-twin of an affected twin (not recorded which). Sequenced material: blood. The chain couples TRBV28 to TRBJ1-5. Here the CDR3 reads CASSLYSGQPQHF.